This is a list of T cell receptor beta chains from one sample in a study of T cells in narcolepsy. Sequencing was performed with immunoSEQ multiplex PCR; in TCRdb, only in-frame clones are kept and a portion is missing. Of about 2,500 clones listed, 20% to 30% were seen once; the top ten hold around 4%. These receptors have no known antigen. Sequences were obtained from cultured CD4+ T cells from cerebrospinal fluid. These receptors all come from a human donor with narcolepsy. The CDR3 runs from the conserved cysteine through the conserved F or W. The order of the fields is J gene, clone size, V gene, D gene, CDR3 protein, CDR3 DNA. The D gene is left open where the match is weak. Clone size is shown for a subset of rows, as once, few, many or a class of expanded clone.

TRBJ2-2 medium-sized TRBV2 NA CASSKNGVNTGELFF TGTGCCAGCAGTAAAAACGGGGTTAACACCGGGGAGCTGTTTTTT
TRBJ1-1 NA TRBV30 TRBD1 CAWSPYTGDLIGQGRNTEAFF TGTGCCTGGAGTCCATACACGGGGGACCTAATCGGACAGGGGCGGAACACTGAAGCTTTCTTT
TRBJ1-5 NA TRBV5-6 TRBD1 CASSWQGALGRNQPQHF TGTGCCAGCAGCTGGCAGGGGGCCCTTGGAAGAAATCAGCCCCAGCATTTT
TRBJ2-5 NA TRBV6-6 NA CASSYSLGVETQYF TGTGCCAGCAGTTACTCCCTCGGCGTGGAGACCCAGTACTTC
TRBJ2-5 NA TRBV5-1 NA CASSFIQGGETQYF TGCGCCAGCAGTTTTATACAGGGTGGGGAGACCCAGTACTTC
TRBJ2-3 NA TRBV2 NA CASSLGMSTDTQYF TGTGCCAGCAGCTTAGGAATGAGCACAGATACGCAGTATTTT
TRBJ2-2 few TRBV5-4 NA CASSLGAGIMPGELFF TGTGCCAGCAGCTTGGGGGCGGGGATTATGCCCGGGGAGCTGTTTTTT
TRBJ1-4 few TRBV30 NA CAWSVLDEKLFF TGTGCCTGGAGTGTATTGGATGAAAAACTGTTTTTT
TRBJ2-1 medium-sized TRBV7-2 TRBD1 CASSLAFSRGPNEQFF TGTGCCAGCAGCTTAGCGTTTAGCAGGGGGCCCAATGAGCAGTTCTTC
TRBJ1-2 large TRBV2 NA CASVQGSSYGYTF TGTGCCAGCGTTCAGGGGAGTTCCTATGGCTACACCTTC
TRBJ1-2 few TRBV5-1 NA CASSFGVAYTF TGCGCCAGCAGCTTCGGGGTTGCCTACACCTTC
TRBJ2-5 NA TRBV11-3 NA CASSYWGTQYF TGTGCCAGCAGCTATTGGGGGACCCAGTACTTC
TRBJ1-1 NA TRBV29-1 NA CSVWGYVGNTEAFF TGCAGCGTTTGGGGGTATGTGGGGAACACTGAAGCTTTCTTT
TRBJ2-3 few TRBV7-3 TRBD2 CASSLRLAGSTDTQYF TGTGCCAGCAGCTTAAGGCTAGCGGGGAGCACAGATACGCAGTATTTT
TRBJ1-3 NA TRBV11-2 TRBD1 CASSPWTGTSGNTIYF TGTGCCAGCAGCCCGTGGACAGGTACTTCAGGAAACACCATATATTTT
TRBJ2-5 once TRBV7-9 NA CASSRGRQETQYF TGTGCCAGCAGCCGAGGGAGACAAGAGACCCAGTACTTC
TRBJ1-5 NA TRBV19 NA CASRPPGQNNQPQHF TGTGCCAGTAGACCCCCGGGACAAAATAATCAGCCCCAGCATTTT
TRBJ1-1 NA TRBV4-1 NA CASSQAYKENRVNTEAFF TGCGCCAGCAGCCAAGCTTATAAGGAAAACAGGGTGAACACTGAAGCTTTCTTT
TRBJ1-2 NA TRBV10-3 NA CATLRAEYGYTF TGTGCCACCCTGCGGGCAGAGTATGGCTACACCTTC
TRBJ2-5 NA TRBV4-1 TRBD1 CASSPGTGVGETQYF TGCGCCAGCAGCCCAGGGACAGGGGTAGGTGAGACCCAGTACTTC
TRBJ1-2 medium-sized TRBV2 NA CASSESGYTF TGTGCCAGCAGTGAGTCTGGCTACACCTTC
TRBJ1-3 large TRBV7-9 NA CASSPDSSGNTIYF TGTGCCAGCAGTCCGGACAGCTCTGGAAACACCATATATTTT
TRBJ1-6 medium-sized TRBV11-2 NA CASSYRQDNSPLHF TGTGCCAGCAGCTATAGACAGGATAATTCACCCCTCCACTTT
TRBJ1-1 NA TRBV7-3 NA CASSLSKDTEAFF TGTGCCAGCAGCTTATCAAAAGACACTGAAGCTTTCTTT